The next 20 T cell receptor beta chains were all read from a single sample in a study of cytomegalovirus exposure and HLA in healthy donors. Primers: 60 Vbeta forward and 13 Jbeta reverse. The repertoire was sequenced with immunoSEQ multiplex PCR; TCRdb's copy has only in-frame clones and lacks some. The data show around 160,000 clones, around 70% seen once. Source material: PBMCs. Receptor source: a man younger than 35 in good health and CMV-seropositive.

J is TRBJ1-3 and V is TRBV28, with D hard to call. Trimming took off 5 bases at V and 2 bases at J, with 16 bases between the two ends. This CDR3 has 16 amino acids. Germline V gives CDR1 MDHEN, CDR2 SYDVKM. CDR3 nucleotide sequence: TGTGCCAGCAGTGAGAGACTGGCTAATACTGGAAACACCATATATTTT. As protein: CASSERLANTGNTIYF.

In this sample, this clone turned up once. The chain uses TRBV5-1 and TRBJ1-1, with 8 bases fitting TRBD1. Germline V CDR1 and CDR2: SGHRS, YFSETQ. Germline trimming cut 3 bases from V and 4 bases from J; bases unmatched to any gene: 8. This CDR3 spans 15 amino acids. CDR3 sequence: CASSYTQGGSTEAFF. The CDR3 bases are TGCGCCAGCAGCTATACACAGGGGGGGAGCACTGAAGCTTTCTTT.

The rearrangement joins TRBV10-3 to TRBJ2-1; 10 bases are a match to TRBD2. The CDR3 spans 15 residues. Per germline, CDR1 ENHRY and CDR2 SYGVKD. J lost 5 bases, V lost 6 bases, and 7 bases had no gene match. The CDR3, as DNA: TGTGCCATCAGCTCCCTAGCGGGAGCCGACAATGAGCAGTTCTTC. This sequence encodes CAISSLAGADNEQFF.

This clone was seen just once. The chain recombines TRBV16 with TRBJ2-1, with 7 bases lining up with TRBD2. There are 13 residues in the CDR3. Germline values: CDR1 KGHSY, CDR2 FQNENV. V dropped 0 bases and J dropped 10; count of bases not matched to a gene: 3. The CDR3 protein is CASSQSSSGEQFF. CDR3 nucleotides: TGTGCCAGCAGCCAATCCTCTAGCGGAGAGCAGTTCTTC.

The chain has TRBV28 and TRBJ2-2; 8 nucleotides agree with TRBD1. The V and J ends lost 5 bases and 6 bases, in that order; junction bases with no gene match: 8. In germline, CDR1 is MDHEN, CDR2 SYDVKM. The CDR3 runs to 15 residues. CDR3 in DNA: TGTGCCAGCAGTACTCCGGGACAGGCCGCCGGGGAGCTGTTTTTT. Translation gives CASSTPGQAAGELFF.

CDR3 coding DNA: TGCGCCAGCAGCCCCGACAGTTACTCTGGAAACACCATATATTTT. This translates into CASSPDSYSGNTIYF. J is TRBJ1-3 and V is TRBV5-1, with D possibly matching TRBD1 (5 bases). Germline-derived CDR1 and CDR2 are SGHRS and YFSETQ. V lost 4 bases to trimming and J lost 0 bases, with 11 bases between them. This CDR3 has 15 residues. The whole variable domain, remainder taken from reference TRBV5-1 and TRBJ1-3, is KAGVTQTPRYLIKTRGQQVTLSCSPISGHRSVSWYQQTPGQGLQFLFEYFSETQRNKGNFPGRFSGRQFSNSRSEMNVSTLELGDSALYLCASSPDSYSGNTIYFGEGSWLTVV.

The chain has TRBV7-9 and TRBJ1-5; a possible D gene is TRBD1 (6 bases). CDR1 is SEHNR and CDR2 is FQNEAQ in the germline V gene (reference sequence). The CDR3 runs to 14 residues. The V and J ends lost 3 bases and 5 bases respectively, with 11 bases between them. The CDR3, as DNA: TGTGCCAGCAGCTTCGGGGGGGCAGATCAGCCCCAGCATTTT. Amino acids: CASSFGGADQPQHF.

This chain uses TRBV4-2 with TRBJ2-1; 9 nucleotides align to TRBD1. The length of the CDR3 is 15 residues. The ends lost 1 base at V and 5 bases at J; junction bases unmatched: 3. Germline CDR1 LGHNA, CDR2 YNFKEQ. CDR3 coding DNA: TGTGCCAGCAGCCAAGGGGACAGGGATGACAATGAGCAGTTCTTC. Its protein product is CASSQGDRDDNEQFF.

This chain links TRBV11-2 with TRBJ2-5, with D unclear. The germline V and J ends were trimmed by 1 base and 1 base, with 7 bases remaining between them. The CDR3 is 14 amino acids. The germline gives CDR1 SGHAT, CDR2 FQNNGV. The CDR3 DNA follows: TGTGCCAGCAGCTTAGTGGTGGCCCAAGAGACCCAGTACTTC. This encodes CASSLVVAQETQYF.

The V call is TRBV6-6, the J call TRBJ1-1, with D hard to call. The germline V gene has CDR1 MNHNY and CDR2 SVGAGI (reference sequence). V was clipped by 8 bases and J by 1 base, with 17 bases between them. CDR3 length equals 15 residues. CDR3 coding DNA: TGTGCCAGCCTTCCCCCGGGAACCCAGAACACTGAAGCTTTCTTT. The encoded protein is CASLPPGTQNTEAFF.

The rearrangement links TRBV27 to TRBJ2-5; D might be TRBD1 (6 bases). Germline CDR1 MNHEY, CDR2 SMNVEV (reference sequence). The CDR3 extends over 14 amino acids. V shed 5 bases and J shed 4 bases, with 14 bases lying between them. The CDR3 here is CASSNRVKIETQYF. The CDR3 DNA sequence: TGTGCCAGCAGTAACAGGGTAAAAATAGAGACCCAGTACTTC.

This sequence joins TRBV5-6 and TRBJ1-1, with 10 bases fitting TRBD1. V trimming: 4 bases; J trimming: 6 bases; junction bases outside the gene matches: 12. In germline, CDR1 is SGHDT, CDR2 YYEEEE. The length of the CDR3 is 16 residues. The CDR3 DNA follows: TGTGCCAGCAGCCGGACAGGGGGAAGTGGTGGGCCTGAAGCTTTCTTT. This encodes CASSRTGGSGGPEAFF.

CDR3: CAWSERGLLSNQPQHF. The CDR3 DNA reads TGTGCCTGGAGTGAAAGAGGCCTCCTTAGCAATCAGCCCCAGCATTTT. The V call is TRBV30, the J call TRBJ1-5; no reliable D call. The germline CDR1 and CDR2 sequences are GTSNPN and SVGIG (reference sequence). The germline V and J ends were trimmed by 1 base and 0 bases, with 13 bases remaining between them. The CDR3 consists of 16 residues.

This chain joins TRBV5-6 and TRBJ2-7; D might be TRBD1 (5 bases). The CDR3 loop spans 14 amino acids. Germline V CDR1 and CDR2: SGHDT, YYEEEE. Trimming left V 2 bases short and J 2 bases short, with 11 bases between. The CDR3 region has the DNA TGTGCCAGCAGCTTATCTGGACATGCCTACGAGCAGTACGTC. Protein: CASSLSGHAYEQYV.

This clone showed up just once. J is TRBJ2-2 and V is TRBV2; 7 nucleotides align to TRBD2. V trimming: 7 bases; J trimming: 2 bases; junction bases outside the gene matches: 4. CDR3 length equals 14 residues. Germline CDR1 is SNHLY and CDR2 is FYNNEI. The CDR3 reads CASMRDYNTGELFF. Here the CDR3 DNA reads TGTGCCAGCATGAGGGACTATAACACCGGGGAGCTGTTTTTT.

V usage is TRBV19 and J usage is TRBJ1-1, with 7 positions matching TRBD1. The germline V gene has CDR1 LNHDA and CDR2 SQIVND (reference sequence). The CDR3 is 13 amino acids. Trimming at V came to 6 bases and at J to 0 bases, leaving 1 base not matched to a gene. CDR3 in DNA: TGTGCCAGTAGGGGACAGTTGAACACTGAAGCTTTCTTT. It codes for CASRGQLNTEAFF.

V is TRBV6-1 and J is TRBJ2-3; TRBD2 matches at 8 bases. In germline, CDR1 is MNHNS, CDR2 SASEGT. The CDR3 runs 13 residues. Losses at the gene ends were 2 bases for V and 9 bases for J; bases not matched to a gene: 4. CDR3 protein: CASSEYGGRTQYF. CDR3 sequence (DNA): TGTGCCAGCAGTGAATATGGCGGGAGGACGCAGTATTTT.

This clone was counted between two and nine times. J is TRBJ1-2 and V is TRBV6-1; D not certain. CDR3 length: 12 residues. Germline loops: CDR1 MNHNS, CDR2 SASEGT. Trimming stripped 5 bases from V and 8 bases from J, with 12 bases between. Written as DNA, the CDR3 is TGTGCCAGCAGTCCGGGTGCGGGGGGCTACACCTTC. Amino acids: CASSPGAGGYTF.

The CDR3 DNA reads TGTGCCATCAGTGACGGGGAGACCCAGTACTTC. Its protein is CAISDGETQYF. This sequence joins TRBV10-3 and TRBJ2-5; D remains unclear. V was cut by 3 bases and J by 5 bases, with 4 bases left in between. Germline V gives CDR1 ENHRY, CDR2 SYGVKD. CDR3 length equals 11 residues.

The rearrangement uses TRBV7-3 and TRBJ2-3; D remains ambiguous. Trimming cost V 0 bases and J 4 bases, with 5 bases left between them. The CDR3 sequence is 13 residues long. Germline V gene data show CDR1 as SGHTA and CDR2 as FQGTGA. The CDR3 DNA sequence: TGTGCCAGCAGCTTAACCTCCCCAGATACGCAGTATTTT. Translation: CASSLTSPDTQYF. Full variable domain (remainder filled in from reference TRBV7-3 and TRBJ2-3): GAGVSQTPSNKVTEKGKYVELRCDPISGHTALYWYRQSLGQGPEFLIYFQGTGAADDSGLPNDRFFAVRPEGSVSTLKIQRTERGDSAVYLCASSLTSPDTQYFGPGTRLTVL.